This TCR beta chain was retrieved from a study of blood T cell repertoires in COVID-19. This clone was counted a few times. Additional DNA sequences in this sample encode the identical CDR3. Methods used by the authors: Amplified reference gene primers provided the basis for estimating nucleated cell counts. Sequencing was performed with immunoSEQ multiplex PCR; in TCRdb, only in-frame clones are kept and a portion is missing. V, J and clone size are those of that table, while D and trimming were read from the DNA. Of roughly 230,000 clones in the sample, 65% to 90% are singletons; the top ten hold around 7.2%. The CDR3 runs to 12 residues. Germline-derived CDR1 and CDR2 are KGHSH and LQKENI. Trimming removed 2 bases from V and 7 bases from J; junction bases left unmatched: 2.

The chain has TRBV18 and TRBJ2-7; 7 bases match TRBD1. The sequence was collected from a woman in her fifties or sixties with acute or convalescent COVID-19. Sequencing was performed on peripheral blood. CDR3 amino acids: CASSPGTVEQYF. DNA of the CDR3: TGTGCCAGCTCACCAGGGACAGTTGAGCAGTACTTC.